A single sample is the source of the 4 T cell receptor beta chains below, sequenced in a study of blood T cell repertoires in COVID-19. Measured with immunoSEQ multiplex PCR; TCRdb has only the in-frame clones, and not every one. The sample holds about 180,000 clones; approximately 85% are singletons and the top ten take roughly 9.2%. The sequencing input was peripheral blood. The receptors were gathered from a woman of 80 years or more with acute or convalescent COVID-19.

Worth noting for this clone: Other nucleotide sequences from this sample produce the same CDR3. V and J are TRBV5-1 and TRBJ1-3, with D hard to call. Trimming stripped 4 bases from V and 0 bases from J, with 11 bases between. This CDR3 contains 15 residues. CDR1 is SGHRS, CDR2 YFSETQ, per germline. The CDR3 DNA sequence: TGCGCCAGCAGCCTCGACGGGAGCTCTGGAAACACCATATATTTT. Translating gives CASSLDGSSGNTIYF.

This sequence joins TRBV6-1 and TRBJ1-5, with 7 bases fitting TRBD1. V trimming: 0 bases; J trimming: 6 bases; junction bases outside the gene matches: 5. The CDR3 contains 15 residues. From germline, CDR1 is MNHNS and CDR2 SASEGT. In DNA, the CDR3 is TGTGCCAGCAGTGAAGCGCAGGACAGGTTTCAGCCCCAGCATTTT. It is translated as CASSEAQDRFQPQHF.

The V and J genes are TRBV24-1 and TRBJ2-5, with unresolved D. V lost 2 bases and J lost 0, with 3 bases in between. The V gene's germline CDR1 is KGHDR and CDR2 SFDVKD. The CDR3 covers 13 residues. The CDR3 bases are TGTGCCACCAGTGATTCGTACCAAGAGACCCAGTACTTC. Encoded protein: CATSDSYQETQYF.

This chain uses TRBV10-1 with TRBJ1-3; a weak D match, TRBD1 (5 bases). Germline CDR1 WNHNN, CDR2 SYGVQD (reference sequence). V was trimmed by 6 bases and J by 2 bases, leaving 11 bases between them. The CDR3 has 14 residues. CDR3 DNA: TGCGCCAGCAGCCCAGCGGGGGCTGGAAACACCATATATTTT. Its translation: CASSPAGAGNTIYF.